This T cell receptor beta chain was identified in a study of blood T cell repertoires in COVID-19. As for the study in general: The United States, Italy and Spain supplied acute and convalescent COVID-19 samples.

Measured with immunoSEQ multiplex PCR; TCRdb has only the in-frame clones, and not every one. This table holds 250,000 or so clones, 86% found once. Looked up from germline, CDR1 is ENHRY and CDR2 is SYGVKD. This CDR3 is 15 amino acids long. A remark on this clone: A junction boundary mismatches the germline segment, possibly from a read error.

The chain uses TRBV10-3 and TRBJ1-1, with D tentatively TRBD1 (6 bases). The source material was peripheral blood. This sequence originates from a man aged 25-45 years with active or convalescent COVID-19. The CDR3 DNA follows: TGTGCCATCAGTCCTCGGACAGAAGGGAACATTGAAGCTTTCTTT. Its translation is CAISPRTEGNIEAFF.